Detailed here is one TCR beta chain. Original analysis: Using reference gene primer amplification, nucleated cell counts were estimated. Assay used: immunoSEQ multiplex PCR; TCRdb lists only in-frame clones, some missing. That table gives V, J and clone size, and the DNA gave D and trimming. The sample carries about 68,000 clones, over 75% recorded once. The entry originates in a study of blood T cell repertoires in COVID-19. Study-wide background: From T cells, B-cell-depleted T cells, or PBMCs came the material, which was cDNA or gDNA.

Enrolled during active infection, Seattle patients were then followed longitudinally. The sequenced sample was peripheral blood. The receptor was derived from a man in his forties or fifties with COVID-19, enrolled during active disease.

The CDR3 DNA follows: TGTGCCAGTAGTAAGGACAGTCTGGGTGAAAAACTGTTTTTT. Its translation is CASSKDSLGEKLFF. The chain uses TRBV19 and TRBJ1-4; possible D gene TRBD1, 6 bases. The ends were cut back, 4 bases at V and 7 bases at J, with 13 bases in the middle. CDR3 length: 14 residues. The germline CDR1 and CDR2 sequences are LNHDA and SQIVND (reference sequence).